The 23 T cell receptor gamma chains in this list originate from one sample, sequenced in a study of gamma delta lymphoproliferative disorders and STAT genes. Genomic DNA from isolated PBMCs served as the sequencing template. TCRdb re-called the multiplex PCR reads with CATT. The data contain fewer than 650 gamma-chain clones, about 15% of them singletons. The sequenced sample was blood. These receptors were taken from a human donor in good health.

Worth noting for this clone: The protein given by TCRdb reflects a much larger clone and differs at residue 13 from this DNA's translation, likely from a read error; the protein shown is the DNA's translation. The chain uses TRGV11 and TRGJP1. The J gene is absent in TCRdb and was assigned here via DNA matching to germline. TRGV11 is an open reading frame, and its role is uncertain. This CDR3 region has 16 residues. CDR3 sequence: CACWISFTRGGWLKIF. The CDR3 DNA follows: TGTGCCTGCTGGATTAGTTTTACACGCGGTGGTTGGCTCAAGATATTT.

This clone is classed as medium-sized. The chain recombines TRGV3 with TRGJ1 or TRGJ2. TCRdb carries no J gene annotation; the J gene was assigned here by matching the DNA with germline. The J segment lost 8 bases and the V segment lost 1 base, leaving 2 bases of the junction unmatched. Germline-derived CDR1 and CDR2 are VTNTFY and YDVSTARD (reference sequence). There are 11 residues in the CDR3. The CDR3 DNA sequence: TGTGCCACCTGGGACAGTAATAAGAAACTCTTT. This translates into CATWDSNKKLF.

By share of the sample, this clone is large. The chain employs TRGV2 and TRGJP2. The J gene was not available in TCRdb and was assigned here by matching the DNA to germline segments. The germline CDR1 and CDR2 sequences are EGSNGY and YDSYNSKV. This CDR3 has 15 amino acids. Trimming took 1 base from V and 3 from J; bases not matched to a gene: 5. CDR3 nucleotides: TGTGCCACCTGGGACGGCCAGGGTAGTGATTGGATCAAGACGTTT. Translation: CATWDGQGSDWIKTF.

This clone ranks as medium-sized. Written as DNA, the CDR3 is TGTGCCTTGTGGGAGGTGACCCTGAATTATTATAAGAAACTCTTT. Protein: CALWEVTLNYYKKLF. The rearrangement joins TRGV9 to TRGJ1 or TRGJ2. Here the J gene was assigned by germline matching of the DNA, as TCRdb has none. With 0 bases clipped from V and 0 bases from J, the junction kept 5 bases outside the gene matches. Germline CDR1 GITISATS, CDR2 ISYDGTV (reference sequence). CDR3 size: 15 residues.

Turning to this clone: Because the CDR3's place on the DNA is in doubt, the DNA is left out and the CDR3 is given as listed by TCRdb. The J gene has no call, while the V gene is TRGV10. TRGV10 counts as an open reading frame of uncertain function. The CDR3 spans 17 residues, counting both ends. The CDR3 here is CAAWDPAGDSLAVEQHF.

By sample fraction, this clone is large (0.1 to 1%). This chain links TRGV10 with TRGJ1 or TRGJ2. TCRdb carries no J gene annotation; the J gene was assigned here by matching the DNA with germline. TRGV10 is an open reading frame, and its role is uncertain. This CDR3 region has 13 residues. The V gene end was trimmed by 8 bases and the J gene end by 3 bases; junction bases not matched to a gene: 8. CDR3 in amino acids: CAAWDPPYYKKLF. Here the CDR3 DNA reads TGTGCTGCGTGGGATCCCCCTTATTATAAGAAACTCTTT.

This clone was seen a handful of times. A far larger clone is off by one base, so a read error is likely. Other nucleotide sequences from this sample produce the same CDR3. V gene TRGV10 combines with J gene TRGJ1 or TRGJ2. Since TCRdb gives no J gene, matching the DNA to germline was used here to assign it. TRGV10 is labeled an ORF, and its function is uncertain. The CDR3 has 11 amino acids. This chain's CDR3 is CAAWEDYKKLF. In DNA, the CDR3 is TGCGCTGCGTGGGAGGATTATAAGAAACTCTTT.

This clone is large (0.1 to 1%) in the sample. The rearrangement uses TRGV2 and TRGJP1. The J gene, not given by TCRdb, was assigned here from a germline match of the nucleotide sequence. CDR1 is EGSNGY and CDR2 is YDSYNSKV in the germline V gene. V lost 7 bases and J lost 0; bases outside the gene matches: 14. The CDR3 runs 17 residues. DNA for the CDR3: TGTGCCACCTGCCGCTATGAGTTAAATACCACTGGTTGGTTCAAGATATTT. The encoded protein is CATCRYELNTTGWFKIF.

A few counts support this clone. This chain uses TRGV8 with TRGJ1 or TRGJ2. As TCRdb names no J gene, one was assigned here on the basis of a DNA match to germline. This CDR3 region has 15 residues. V trimming: 4 bases; J trimming: 2 bases; junction bases outside the gene matches: 11. Per germline, CDR1 VENAVY and CDR2 YDSYNSRV. The CDR3 bases are TGTGCCACCTGGGACCCTGGCCCCTATTATTATAAGAAACTCTTT. This gives the protein CATWDPGPYYYKKLF.

By sample share, this clone is medium-sized. The DNA is left out, because the CDR3 cannot be placed on it with certainty; the CDR3 is given as TCRdb lists it. TRGV11 is the V gene, and the J gene was not called. TRGV11 is marked as an open reading frame, function uncertain. The CDR3 has 18 amino acids, counting both end residues. This CDR3 reads CTTVPAGLGRPNYYKKLF.

This clone is judged medium-sized. The rearrangement joins TRGV9 to TRGJ1 or TRGJ2. No J segment appears in TCRdb, so it was assigned here by matching the sequence to germline. The CDR3 is 9 amino acids. Germline-derived CDR1 and CDR2 are GITISATS and ISYDGTV (reference sequence). V dropped 3 bases and J dropped 10; count of bases not matched to a gene: 0. The CDR3 is CALWEKKLF. Here the CDR3 DNA reads TGTGCCTTGTGGGAGAAGAAACTCTTT.

The CDR3 here is CAADPWFKIF. The CDR3 bases are TGTGCTGCGGACCCTTGGTTCAAGATATTT. The chain links TRGV10 to TRGJP1. TCRdb lists no J gene, so it was determined here by aligning the DNA to germline. TRGV10 is known as an ORF, though its function is uncertain. V lost 11 bases, J lost 10 bases, and 5 bases stayed unmatched. This CDR3 is built from 10 residues.

CDR3 DNA sequence: TGTGCCTGCTGGATTAGGCACGTCAACTATAAGAAACTCTTT. It yields the protein CACWIRHVNYKKLF. The chain couples TRGV11 to TRGJ1 or TRGJ2. Germline matching of the DNA provided the J gene here, since TCRdb leaves it blank. TRGV11 is recorded as an ORF, its role being uncertain. The V and J ends lost 0 bases and 7 bases, in that order; junction bases with no gene match: 6. This CDR3 has 14 residues.

This clone is large in the sample. The V gene reported is TRGV10; the J gene is uncalled. TRGV10 is flagged as an ORF with uncertain function. This CDR3 is 10 amino acids long. CDR3 sequence (DNA): TGTGCTGCGTGGGATTATAAACTCTTCTTT. Translated: CAAWDYKLFF.

This clone is medium-sized in the sample. V and J are TRGV3 and TRGJ1 or TRGJ2. The J gene, left out of TCRdb, was set here by checking the DNA against germline. The CDR3 extends over 14 amino acids. Germline lookup yields CDR1 VTNTFY and CDR2 YDVSTARD (reference sequence). The V gene end was trimmed by 0 bases and the J gene end by 3 bases; junction bases not matched to a gene: 5. The CDR3 nucleotides are TGTGCCACCTGGGACAGGCCCGGTTATTATAAGAAACTCTTT. This codes for CATWDRPGYYKKLF.

This clone is deemed large. The chain couples TRGV2 to TRGJP2. Germline matching of the DNA provided the J gene here, since TCRdb leaves it blank. The CDR3 contains 16 residues. Per the germline V gene, CDR1 is EGSNGY and CDR2 is YDSYNSKV. Germline trimming cut 1 base from V and 0 bases from J; bases unmatched to any gene: 5. The CDR3 DNA sequence: TGTGCCACCTGGGACGGCCATTATAGTAGTGATTGGATCAAGACGTTT. It is translated as CATWDGHYSSDWIKTF.

This chain uses TRGV11 with TRGJ1 or TRGJ2. The J gene is absent in TCRdb and was assigned here via DNA matching to germline. TRGV11 is labeled an ORF, and its function is uncertain. There are 15 residues in the CDR3. Germline trimming cut 0 bases from V and 4 bases from J; bases unmatched to any gene: 6. DNA for the CDR3: TGTGCCTGCTGGATTAGGCACGTAAAATATTATAAGAAACTCTTT. Protein product: CACWIRHVKYYKKLF.

To note about this clone: Because the CDR3's place on the DNA is in doubt, the DNA is left out and the CDR3 is given as listed by TCRdb. Here the V gene is TRGV4, but the J gene went uncalled. The CDR3 is 26 residues long, ends included. In germline, CDR1 is EGSTGY, CDR2 YDSYTSSV. This CDR3 reads CAILLKMTLESITVPPGMGVDLEKLF.

This clone is large within its sample. No J gene was assigned, while the V gene was called as TRGV4. This CDR3 region has 9 residues. CDR1 is EGSTGY and CDR2 is YDSYTSSV in the germline V gene. CDR3 in amino acids: CATLLSVLF. The CDR3, as DNA: TGTGCCACCTTATTAAGTGTACTCTTT.

By frequency in the sample, this clone is large. This chain uses TRGV4 with TRGJ1 or TRGJ2. TCRdb offers no J gene call, so here the DNA was matched to germline to obtain one. CDR3 length equals 13 residues. In germline, CDR1 is EGSTGY, CDR2 YDSYTSSV. Trimming at V came to 1 base and at J to 3 bases, leaving 3 bases not matched to a gene. The CDR3: CATWDGIYYKKLF. The CDR3 DNA reads TGTGCCACCTGGGATGGTATTTATTATAAGAAACTCTTT.

By its share, this clone is large. The genes are TRGV3 and TRGJ1 or TRGJ2. Here the J gene was assigned by germline matching of the DNA, as TCRdb has none. Germline CDR1 reads VTNTFY; CDR2 reads YDVSTARD (reference sequence). V lost 3 bases and J lost 6; bases outside the gene matches: 11. The CDR3 loop spans 14 amino acids. The CDR3 bases are TGTGCCACCTGGGACGAATTTCTTAGTTATAAGAAACTCTTT. Amino acids: CATWDEFLSYKKLF.

By sample fraction, this clone is large (0.1 to 1%). The chain employs TRGV11 and TRGJP1. TCRdb carries no J gene annotation; the J gene was assigned here by matching the DNA with germline. TRGV11 belongs to the ORF category, with a function that is uncertain. V trimming: 4 bases; J trimming: 3 bases; junction bases outside the gene matches: 5. This CDR3 is 15 amino acids long. CDR3 sequence (DNA): TGTGCCTGCTGGATTAGTCCCCCCACTGGTTGGTTCAAGATATTT. Its protein is CACWISPPTGWFKIF.

This clone qualifies as medium-sized. The rearrangement joins TRGV3 to TRGJ1 or TRGJ2. TCRdb lists no J gene, so it was determined here by aligning the DNA to germline. With 0 bases clipped from V and 2 bases from J, the junction kept 4 bases outside the gene matches. Germline-derived CDR1 and CDR2 are VTNTFY and YDVSTARD (reference sequence). CDR3 length: 14 amino acids. CDR3 bases: TGTGCCACCTGGGACAGGCTGGATTATTATAAGAAACTCTTT. Its translation is CATWDRLDYYKKLF.